These T cell receptor beta chains were read from a single sample in a study of blood T cell repertoires in COVID-19. The table came from immunoSEQ multiplex PCR; TCRdb's copy has only in-frame clones and leaves some out. The data hold fewer than 300,000 clones, with more than 70% observed a single time. The sequenced sample consisted of peripheral blood. The receptor set was obtained from a woman aged 40 to 49 who had recovered from COVID-19. Both conserved end residues are part of each CDR3. A D gene is named only where the DNA matches it firmly. The listing skips clone size in some rows; elsewhere it reads once, few, many or a size class.

clone_size j_call d_call v_call cdr3_aa cdr3_nt
- TRBJ1-4 - TRBV19 CASSIGGRGLNEKLFF TGTGCCAGTAGTATAGGGGGCCGGGGACTTAATGAAAAACTGTTTTTT
- TRBJ2-7 - TRBV3-1/TRBV3-2 CASSQDSDRDFGVCEQYF TGTGCCAGCAGCCAAGACAGCGACCGGGACTTTGGGGTCTGCGAGCAGTACTTC
- TRBJ1-4 - TRBV4-2 CASSQESSRVEKLFF TGTGCCAGCAGCCAAGAAAGCAGCCGGGTTGAAAAACTGTTTTTT
- TRBJ1-1 - TRBV4-1 CASSRPGSNTEAFF TGCGCCAGCAGCCGGCCAGGGTCTAACACTGAAGCTTTCTTT
once TRBJ2-1 - TRBV11-3 CASSLISSPYNEQFF TGTGCCAGCAGCTTAATCTCTAGCCCCTACAATGAGCAGTTCTTC
- TRBJ2-1 TRBD2 TRBV6-2/TRBV6-3 CASSHGTREQFF TGTGCCAGCAGCCACGGGACTAGGGAGCAGTTCTTC
- TRBJ2-7 - TRBV27 CASSWPSRVPSYEQYF TGTGCCAGCAGTTGGCCCTCCAGGGTACCCTCCTACGAGCAGTACTTC
- TRBJ2-7 TRBD1 TRBV7-9 CASSPGTGEFDEQYF TGTGCCAGCAGCCCCGGGACAGGGGAGTTCGACGAGCAGTACTTC
- TRBJ1-2 - TRBV2 CASSQVWAGGGYTF TGTGCCAGCAGCCAAGTGTGGGCAGGAGGTGGCTACACCTTC
- TRBJ2-1 TRBD2 TRBV7-8 CASSLALGGGSYNEQFF TGTGCCAGCAGCTTAGCGCTCGGCGGGGGCTCCTACAATGAGCAGTTCTTC